One and the same sample provided the 27 T cell receptor beta chains below, sequenced in a study of blood T cell repertoires in COVID-19. Clones were sequenced by immunoSEQ multiplex PCR, and TCRdb holds only the in-frame ones, with some missing. Among 60,000 to 85,000 clones listed, 80% were seen once. The sequencing input was peripheral blood. The receptors come from a man aged 65 to 79 who had recovered from COVID-19.

The V gene is TRBV9, the J gene TRBJ2-3; TRBD2 matches 7 bases. V was clipped by 3 bases and J by 0 bases; unmatched bases: 7. The CDR3 covers 16 residues. The germline V gene encodes CDR1 SGDLS and CDR2 YYNGEE. In DNA, the CDR3 is TGTGCCAGCAGCGCGAGGGAGGGGACTAGCACAGATACGCAGTATTTT. This gives the protein CASSAREGTSTDTQYF.

V usage is TRBV19 and J usage is TRBJ1-5, with D possibly being TRBD1 (5 bases). Trimming stripped 6 bases from V and 5 bases from J, with 14 bases between. Germline loops: CDR1 LNHDA, CDR2 SQIVND (reference sequence). This CDR3 spans 14 amino acids. CDR3 sequence reads: CASSPGGLDQPQHF. CDR3 sequence (DNA): TGTGCCAGTAGCCCGGGGGGGTTGGATCAGCCCCAGCATTTT.

V is TRBV7-8 and J is TRBJ2-7; D might be TRBD2 (6 bases). The CDR3 extends over 13 amino acids. V was trimmed by 6 bases and J by 5 bases, leaving 14 bases between them. From germline, CDR1 is SGHVS and CDR2 FQNEAQ. CDR3 sequence reads: CASSRRLVHEQYF. The CDR3, as DNA: TGTGCCAGCAGTCGTAGACTAGTCCACGAGCAGTACTTC.

This clone came up many times. The rearrangement joins TRBV18 to TRBJ1-1; D is perhaps TRBD1 (5 bases). The CDR3 length is 13 residues. CDR1 is KGHSH, CDR2 LQKENI, per germline. V was shortened by 3 bases and J by 1 base, with 6 bases between the two germline ends. The CDR3 DNA is TGTGCCAGCTCACCTCAGGGGAACACTGAAGCTTTCTTT. It encodes CASSPQGNTEAFF.

The chain combines TRBV5-6 with TRBJ1-3, with 7 bases lining up with TRBD1. Germline CDR1 and CDR2: SGHDT and YYEEEE. CDR3 length: 16 residues. Germline trimming cut 4 bases from V and 0 bases from J; bases unmatched to any gene: 7. The CDR3 DNA sequence: TGTGCCAGCAGCCAAGGGACAGTCGTCTCTGGAAACACCATATATTTT. Residues: CASSQGTVVSGNTIYF.

A single count supports this clone. The chain carries TRBV11-3 and TRBJ2-7, with D perhaps matching TRBD1 (5 bases). This CDR3 has 15 amino acids. The V gene lost 1 base and the J gene lost 3 bases, with 13 bases spanning the gap. Germline CDR1 is SGHNT and CDR2 is YENEEA. The CDR3 reads CASSLGQGKNYEQYF. The DNA for the CDR3 is TGTGCCAGCAGCTTAGGGCAGGGCAAAAACTACGAGCAGTACTTC.

The chain employs TRBV7-9 and TRBJ1-2; weak D call: TRBD1 (6 bases). V was pared by 2 bases and J by 8 bases, with 15 bases between. The germline V gene has CDR1 SEHNR and CDR2 FQNEAQ (reference sequence). This CDR3 contains 14 residues. CDR3 loop: CASSLTTGKDGYTF. CDR3 nucleotides: TGTGCCAGCAGCTTAACGACAGGAAAGGACGGCTACACCTTC.

This clone was detected only a few times. CDR3 sequence: CSVELRGSTDTQYF. In DNA form, the CDR3 reads TGCAGCGTTGAACTCAGGGGCAGCACAGATACGCAGTATTTT. The chain has TRBV29-1 and TRBJ2-3; possible D gene TRBD1, 6 bases. Germline V gene lookup returns CDR1 SQVTM and CDR2 ANQGSEA. V lost 2 bases and J 0 bases, leaving 9 bases between the germline ends. This CDR3 is 14 amino acids long.

CDR3 sequence reads: CASSYDRGGGNTIYF. As DNA, the CDR3 is TGCGCCAGCAGCTACGACAGGGGAGGTGGAAACACCATATATTTT. This chain joins TRBV5-1 and TRBJ1-3; TRBD1 matches 8 bases. The CDR3 is 15 amino acids. Trimming at V came to 3 bases and at J to 3 bases, leaving 5 bases not matched to a gene. Germline CDR1 SGHRS, CDR2 YFSETQ.

This clone has just a few counts. This sequence joins TRBV30 and TRBJ1-5; D is undetermined. Deletions cut 2 bases from V and 3 bases from J, with 5 bases between. The CDR3 runs 12 residues. Germline values: CDR1 GTSNPN, CDR2 SVGIG (reference sequence). The CDR3 loop reads CAWSNNNQPQHF. The CDR3 nucleotides read TGTGCCTGGAGTAATAACAATCAGCCCCAGCATTTT.

The chain is built from TRBV6-5 and TRBJ2-7; the match to TRBD1 covers 9 bases. CDR1 is MNHEY and CDR2 is SVGAGI in the germline V gene. V lost 7 bases and J lost 5; bases outside the gene matches: 12. The CDR3 consists of 15 residues. CDR3 protein: CASTKTRDRADEQYF. The CDR3 nucleotides are TGTGCCAGCACCAAAACCCGGGACAGGGCTGACGAGCAGTACTTC.

V gene TRBV6-7 combines with J gene TRBJ1-1; TRBD1 agrees at 10 bases. TRBV6-7 is an ORF for which the function is uncertain. The CDR3 runs to 17 residues. Losses at the gene ends were 5 bases for V and 4 bases for J; bases not matched to a gene: 13. The DNA for the CDR3 is TGTGCCAGCAGTCAGACAGGGGGCAGCATCACGGGCACTGAAGCTTTCTTT. Amino acids: CASSQTGGSITGTEAFF.

This clone occurred a few times. This chain links TRBV9 with TRBJ2-1; TRBD2 matches at 10 bases. CDR1 SGDLS and CDR2 YYNGEE come from the germline V gene. After removal of 1 base from V and 7 bases from J, the junction contained 8 bases not matched to a gene. This CDR3 is built from 16 residues. CDR3 DNA: TGTGCCAGCAGCGTAATCGATCTAGCGGGAGTTAATGAGCAGTTCTTC. Its translation is CASSVIDLAGVNEQFF. The full variable domain, completed using reference TRBV9 and TRBJ2-1, is DSGVTQTPKHLITATGQRVTLRCSPRSGDLSVYWYQQSLDQGLQFLIQYYNGEERAKGNILERFSAQQFPDLHSELNLSSLELGDSALYFCASSVIDLAGVNEQFFGPGTRLTVL.

The chain has TRBV5-1 and TRBJ2-7, with 8 bases aligning to TRBD1. The CDR3 loop spans 14 amino acids. Germline V CDR1 and CDR2: SGHRS, YFSETQ. With 3 bases clipped from V and 3 bases from J, the junction kept 5 bases outside the gene matches. The chain's CDR3 is CASSSGQALYEQYF. In DNA, the CDR3 is TGCGCCAGCAGCTCGGGACAGGCTCTCTACGAGCAGTACTTC. The full variable domain, in which reference TRBV5-1 and TRBJ2-7 provide the parts outside the CDR3, is KAGVTQTPRYLIKTRGQQVTLSCSPISGHRSVSWYQQTPGQGLQFLFEYFSETQRNKGNFPGRFSGRQFSNSRSEMNVSTLELGDSALYLCASSSGQALYEQYFGPGTRLTVT.

This clone was recorded only once. The genes are TRBV7-8 and TRBJ1-1; the D is unclear. Deletions cut 2 bases from V and 3 bases from J, with 7 bases between. The length of the CDR3 is 13 residues. Germline values: CDR1 SGHVS, CDR2 FQNEAQ. CDR3 nucleotides: TGTGCCAGCAGCTTAAGCGTGGACACTGAAGCTTTCTTT. Its protein product is CASSLSVDTEAFF. The entire variable domain, with the rest obtained from reference TRBV7-8 and TRBJ1-1, is as follows: GAGVSQSPRYKVAKRGQDVALRCDPISGHVSLFWYQQALGQGPEFLTYFQNEAQLDKSGLPSDRFFAERPEGSVSTLKIQRTQQEDSAVYLCASSLSVDTEAFFGQGTRLTVV.

This clone was found many times. The rearrangement joins TRBV7-8 to TRBJ2-1; 10 bases match TRBD2. This CDR3 contains 19 residues. Germline-derived CDR1 and CDR2 are SGHVS and FQNEAQ. Trimming cost V 1 base and J 2 bases; bases outside gene matches: 11. The CDR3 coding sequence is TGTGCCAGCAGCTTAGGACGTAAGATAGCGGGAGGAACCTACAATGAGCAGTTCTTC. Its protein is CASSLGRKIAGGTYNEQFF.

This clone came up once. The rearrangement joins TRBV28 to TRBJ2-7; a weak D match, TRBD1 (5 bases). The CDR3 covers 14 residues. The germline V gene encodes CDR1 MDHEN and CDR2 SYDVKM. V was pared by 3 bases and J by 0 bases, with 9 bases between. The CDR3 protein is CASSLAGHSYEQYF. Written as DNA, the CDR3 is TGTGCCAGCAGTTTGGCAGGGCACTCCTACGAGCAGTACTTC.

The V and J genes are TRBV7-2 and TRBJ2-7; 10 bases match TRBD1. The germline V gene has CDR1 SGHTA and CDR2 FQGNSA. V was clipped by 5 bases and J by 2 bases; unmatched bases: 6. This CDR3 region has 15 residues. The CDR3 protein is CASSNRQGATYEQYF. The CDR3 bases are TGTGCCAGCAGCAACCGACAGGGGGCCACCTACGAGCAGTACTTC.

The V and J genes are TRBV30 and TRBJ2-7; TRBD2 aligns across 14 bases. The germline V gene encodes CDR1 GTSNPN and CDR2 SVGIG (reference sequence). The length of the CDR3 is 15 residues. V was clipped by 4 bases and J by 6 bases; unmatched bases: 8. The CDR3 loop is CAWIKGLAGVSEQYF. CDR3 nucleotide sequence: TGTGCCTGGATAAAGGGACTAGCGGGAGTAAGCGAGCAGTACTTC. Variable domain in full (rest from reference TRBV30 and TRBJ2-7): SQTIHQWPATLVQPVGSPLSLECTVEGTSNPNLYWYRQAAGRGLQLLFYSVGIGQISSEVPQNLSASRPQDRQFILSSKKLLLSDSGFYLCAWIKGLAGVSEQYFGPGTRLTVT.

The rearrangement links TRBV5-1 to TRBJ2-7, with TRBD1 as a possible D gene (5 bases). Germline V gene lookup returns CDR1 SGHRS and CDR2 YFSETQ. The CDR3 has 14 amino acids. V gave up 0 bases and J gave up 6 bases, with 13 bases separating them. The chain's CDR3 is CASSLAGFIGEQYF. The CDR3 coding sequence is TGCGCCAGCAGCTTGGCAGGGTTTATCGGCGAGCAGTACTTC. Supplemented by reference TRBV5-1 and TRBJ2-7, the full variable domain reads KAGVTQTPRYLIKTRGQQVTLSCSPISGHRSVSWYQQTPGQGLQFLFEYFSETQRNKGNFPGRFSGRQFSNSRSEMNVSTLELGDSALYLCASSLAGFIGEQYFGPGTRLTVT.

The rearrangement uses TRBV6-1 and TRBJ1-6, with 9 bases lining up with TRBD1. The CDR3 extends over 18 amino acids. The germline V gene has CDR1 MNHNS and CDR2 SASEGT. Germline trimming cut 0 bases from V and 5 bases from J; bases unmatched to any gene: 8. CDR3 residues: CASSEALTGGADNSPLHF. DNA of the CDR3: TGTGCCAGCAGTGAAGCCCTTACAGGGGGCGCCGATAATTCACCCCTCCACTTT.

The J gene is TRBJ2-7, the V gene TRBV10-1; no clear D. The CDR3 is 12 amino acids. Trimming shortened V by 4 bases and J by 1 base, and 5 bases separated the two germline ends. Germline-derived CDR1 and CDR2 are WNHNN and SYGVQD (reference sequence). The CDR3 coding sequence is TGCGCCAGCAGTGCGAGTTCCTACGAGCAGTACTTC. It is translated as CASSASSYEQYF.

The sample holds a few counts of this clone. The chain joins TRBV5-1 to TRBJ2-7; D is possibly TRBD1 (6 bases). Germline CDR1 and CDR2: SGHRS and YFSETQ. V lost 4 bases and J 0 bases, leaving 14 bases between the germline ends. This CDR3 contains 15 residues. The CDR3 nucleotides are TGCGCCAGCAGCCAAGACAGGTCGAGCTCCTACGAGCAGTACTTC. It codes for CASSQDRSSSYEQYF. Full variable domain (remainder filled in from reference TRBV5-1 and TRBJ2-7): KAGVTQTPRYLIKTRGQQVTLSCSPISGHRSVSWYQQTPGQGLQFLFEYFSETQRNKGNFPGRFSGRQFSNSRSEMNVSTLELGDSALYLCASSQDRSSSYEQYFGPGTRLTVT.

The chain is built from TRBV7-2 and TRBJ1-3, with TRBD1 as a possible D gene (6 bases). Trimming removed 3 bases at V and 0 bases at J, with 9 bases between. The CDR3 is made up of 15 amino acids. Germline V gene sequence: CDR1 SGHTA, CDR2 FQGNSA. The CDR3 DNA reads as TGTGCCAGCAGCTTTGGACAGTTCTCTGGAAACACCATATATTTT. As protein: CASSFGQFSGNTIYF.

The rearrangement joins TRBV7-2 to TRBJ1-5; possibly TRBD1 for D (5 bases). This CDR3 contains 15 residues. Trimming removed 2 bases at V and 2 bases at J, with 10 bases between. Germline CDR1 is SGHTA and CDR2 is FQGNSA. The CDR3 DNA sequence: TGTGCCAGCAGCTTATGGGGCGCAGGCAATCAGCCCCAGCATTTT. It specifies CASSLWGAGNQPQHF.

This clone was seen a handful of times. The CDR3 here is CAISPPSGGADTQYF. The CDR3 nucleotides read TGTGCCATCAGTCCCCCTAGCGGGGGGGCAGATACGCAGTATTTT. The chain joins TRBV10-3 to TRBJ2-3, with 12 nucleotides matching TRBD2. There are 15 residues in the CDR3. The V segment lost 5 bases and the J segment 4 bases; nucleotides outside the gene matches: 4. Germline V CDR1 and CDR2: ENHRY, SYGVKD.

This clone was observed a single time. The DNA for the CDR3 is TGTGCCAGCAGCCAAGATAGAAACTATGGCTACACCTTC. Translation: CASSQDRNYGYTF. This chain links TRBV14 with TRBJ1-2; D is uncertain. CDR3 length: 13 amino acids. Trimming took 0 bases from V and 2 from J, leaving 4 bases between them. Germline CDR1 is SGHDN and CDR2 is FVKESK.